This T cell receptor (beta chain) was identified in a study of T cells in Graves' hyperthyroidism and ophthalmopathy. Study outcomes and limitations: Peripheral blood also featured most of the thyroid clonotypes expanded above 0.001.

It was RNA transcripts that yielded the amplified TCR beta CDR3 regions. When the TCR CDR3 underwent first-round RT-PCR, the HTBI primer set was used. TCRdb independently ran MiXCR on the multiplex PCR reads; one entry per CDR3 protein. Counted here are 600,000 to 750,000 distinct CDR3 sequences, 15% to 20% occurring once; the ten biggest clones make up 15% to 17%. This clonotype was observed many times. Its antigen is not identified. The PBMCs were sourced from fresh peripheral blood (around 9.3 ml). V lost 6 bases to trimming and J lost 7 bases; unmatched junction nucleotides: 8. The CDR3 consists of 13 residues. Germline CDR1 SGHTA, CDR2 FQGNSA.

The chain has TRBV7-2 and TRBJ2-7, with TRBD2 matching over 8 bases. The TCR sequence derives from a man aged 45-60 years with Graves' hyperthyroidism. The sample taken for sequencing was blood. The CDR3 reads CASRPKLAAEQYF. In nucleotides, the CDR3 is TGTGCCAGCAGACCGAAACTAGCGGCAGAGCAGTACTTC.